The present entry profiles one T cell receptor (beta chain) with its context. The antigen is undetermined. This record comes from a study of T cell responses to AZD1222 COVID-19 vaccine. Findings and caveats of the study: CD4 TCRs covered the whole spike, strongest at regions 160-218 and 743-854.

Germline assignment: CDR1 PRHDT and CDR2 FYEKMQ (reference sequence). V dropped 6 bases and J dropped 6; count of bases not matched to a gene: 5. CDR3 length: 15 residues. The repertoire was sequenced with immunoSEQ multiplex PCR; TCRdb's copy has only in-frame clones and lacks some. The data contain approximately 73,000 clones, roughly 82% of them singletons. The sequence was obtained from an adult in good health. The rearrangement joins TRBV13 to TRBJ2-1, with 13 bases lining up with TRBD2. The sample in question was peripheral blood, obtained on day 0 of AZD1222 vaccination. CDR3 sequence: CASRLAGGPGNEQFF. The CDR3, as DNA: TGTGCCAGCAGACTAGCGGGAGGGCCCGGCAATGAGCAGTTCTTC.